Listed here is a single T cell receptor beta chain. The data stem from a study of CD8 T cells in Susac syndrome. On the study more broadly: When their blood was taken, the Susac syndrome patients had either not yet had any therapy, were taking corticosteroids, or were taking intravenous immunoglobulin alone.

Random hexamers were used to reverse transcribe an amount of roughly 0.45 to 1 ug RNA. immunoSEQ multiplex PCR amplified TCR beta CDR3 across 54 Vbeta, 13 Jbeta. MiXCR, run by TCRdb on the immunoSEQ multiplex PCR reads, gives a single entry per CDR3 protein. The sample includes 95,000 to 150,000 distinct CDR3 sequences, about 94% of them seen just once. Looked up from germline, CDR1 is SGHDT and CDR2 is YYEEEE. V was trimmed by 5 bases and J by 4 bases, leaving 10 bases between them. The CDR3 consists of 14 residues. The chain links TRBV5-6 to TRBJ2-6; D may match TRBD1 or TRBD2 (5 bases each). The source of this sequence is a human donor with Susac syndrome. Material for sequencing was CD8+ T cells from PBMCs. CDR3 nucleotide sequence: TGTGCCAGCAGGTGGGGGTCCGGGGCCAACGTCCTGACTTTC. This gives the protein CASRWGSGANVLTF.